A single sample is the source of the 29 T cell receptor beta chains below, sequenced in a study of T-cell reconstitution after alpha-beta-depleted transplantation in children listed by TCRdb under 2016. The library was generated by PCR. The instrument given in TCRdb is Illumina HiSeq 2500. To normalize quantification of the TCRbeta repertoire, the TCR libraries were built with molecular barcoding that relied on unique molecular identifiers. TCRdb itself trimmed the public reads at Q25 with fastp, ran MiXCR and retained productive beta chains. Merged by CDR3 protein, the rows form single entries marked with the most common genes and DNA. The sample table holds about 640,000 distinct CDR3 sequences, of which around 17% were seen once. Over 0.95% of the sample is taken by the ten largest. The specimen comprised PBMCs from the stem cell graft donor, sampled from the stem cell graft. All receptors come from a human donor who donated a stem cell graft to a child with acute myeloid leukemia.

The chain recombines TRBV11-1 with TRBJ2-1; TRBD1 matches at 12 bases. Trimming removed 4 bases from V and 2 bases from J; junction bases left unmatched: 12. Per germline, CDR1 SGHAT and CDR2 FQDESV (reference sequence). The CDR3 is 19 amino acids. DNA for the CDR3: TGTGCCAGCAGCTCACCGGGGACAGGGGGCGATGGTGCCTACAATGAGCAGTTCTTC. Translated: CASSSPGTGGDGAYNEQFF.

The sample holds a few counts of this clonotype. The chain joins TRBV4-3 to TRBJ2-2; D remains unclear. Germline assignment: CDR1 LGHNA and CDR2 YSLEER. The V end was cut by 2 bases, the J end by 3 bases, with 7 bases between. The CDR3 is made up of 14 amino acids. The CDR3 is CASSQSDDTGELFF. The CDR3 region has the DNA TGCGCCAGCAGCCAATCGGATGACACCGGGGAGCTGTTTTTT.

This clonotype has at least ten counts. This rearrangement joins TRBV5-5 to TRBJ1-1; possibly TRBD1 for D (5 bases). V was pared by 4 bases and J by 5 bases, with 12 bases between. The CDR3 runs to 13 residues. The germline V gene encodes CDR1 SGHKS and CDR2 YYEKEE (reference sequence). CDR3 residues: CASSMGTLTEAFF. The CDR3 DNA reads as TGTGCCAGCAGCATGGGGACGCTGACTGAAGCTTTCTTT.

This clonotype was counted at least ten times. The gene calls are TRBV4-3 and TRBJ1-2; possible D gene TRBD1, 6 bases. This CDR3 spans 16 amino acids. The V gene's germline CDR1 is LGHNA and CDR2 YSLEER. V was pared by 0 bases and J by 6 bases, with 17 bases between. The DNA for the CDR3 is TGCGCCAGCAGCCAAGATCGAGGTTGGGCAGGGGATGGCTACACCTTC. This gives the protein CASSQDRGWAGDGYTF.

This clonotype was recorded many times. The chain links TRBV20-1 to TRBJ1-1; no clear D gene. The CDR3 totals 11 residues. Germline V lookup: CDR1 DFQATT, CDR2 SNEGSKA (reference sequence). V was shortened by 2 bases and J by 7 bases, with 8 bases between the two germline ends. In DNA form, the CDR3 reads TGCAGTGCTAGACCCTCGTATGAAGCTTTCTTT. Translation: CSARPSYEAFF.

This clonotype was counted at least ten times. The rearrangement links TRBV20-1 to TRBJ1-6; TRBD1 agrees at 12 bases. Unmatched junction bases numbered 3, after V lost 6 bases and J lost 9 bases. The V gene's germline CDR1 is DFQATT and CDR2 SNEGSKA (reference sequence). There are 13 residues in the CDR3. The CDR3 is CSAGDRGRSPLHF. CDR3 DNA sequence: TGCAGTGCGGGGGACAGGGGGCGTTCACCCCTCCACTTT.

This clonotype was seen ten or more times. The gene calls are TRBV24-1 and TRBJ2-1; tentative D call: TRBD2 (6 bases). Germline V gene sequence: CDR1 KGHDR, CDR2 SFDVKD. V was cut by 3 bases and J by 15 bases, with 14 bases left in between. The CDR3 extends over 12 amino acids. The CDR3 loop reads CATSDRLGAGFF. CDR3 in DNA: TGTGCCACCAGTGATCGCCTGGGAGCGGGGTTCTTC.

This clonotype was detected many times. The chain is built from TRBV20-1 and TRBJ2-3; 8 positions agree with TRBD1. The length of the CDR3 is 15 residues. V trimming: 0 bases; J trimming: 4 bases; junction bases outside the gene matches: 6. CDR1 DFQATT and CDR2 SNEGSKA come from the germline V gene (reference sequence). CDR3 DNA sequence: TGCAGTGCTAGAGATCAGGGGGCAGGACCAGATACGCAGTATTTT. This sequence encodes CSARDQGAGPDTQYF.

This clonotype was recorded many times. The chain uses TRBV20-1 and TRBJ1-6; D is undetermined. The V end lost 6 bases, the J end lost 9 bases, and 3 bases lay between the germline ends. The CDR3 length is 9 residues. Germline V lookup: CDR1 DFQATT, CDR2 SNEGSKA (reference sequence). The DNA for the CDR3 is TGCAGTGCCGGTTCACCCCTCCACTTT. Translating it yields CSAGSPLHF.

This clonotype turned up a few times. The V gene is TRBV12-3 or TRBV12-4, the J gene TRBJ1-4; tentative D call: TRBD1 (5 bases). The CDR3 is 14 residues long. Trimming took 6 bases from V and 3 from J, leaving 11 bases between them. CDR3 bases: TGTGCCAGCAGACTGGGGGGGGCTAATGAAAAACTGTTTTTT. It specifies CASRLGGANEKLFF.

This clonotype has a count of ten or more. The V gene is TRBV5-6, the J gene TRBJ2-4, with 10 bases matching TRBD1. This CDR3 contains 13 residues. Germline-derived CDR1 and CDR2 are SGHDT and YYEEEE. The V segment lost 6 bases and the J segment 7 bases; nucleotides outside the gene matches: 4. CDR3 protein: CASTGQGGNIQYF. CDR3 bases: TGTGCCAGCACTGGACAGGGGGGGAACATTCAGTACTTC.

This clonotype was counted a few times. The chain's CDR3 is CAISGQYSWDYEQYF. CDR3 DNA: TGTGCCATCAGTGGACAGTACAGTTGGGACTACGAGCAGTACTTC. The chain is built from TRBV10-3 and TRBJ2-7; TRBD1 might be the D (5 bases). With 4 bases removed from V and 3 bases from J, the gap between germline ends came to 16 bases. The CDR3 extends over 15 amino acids. CDR1 and CDR2 (germline): ENHRY, SYGVKD.

This clonotype was seen a handful of times. The chain joins TRBV11-3 to TRBJ2-5; the match to TRBD2 covers 8 bases. Per the germline V gene, CDR1 is SGHNT and CDR2 is YENEEA. This CDR3 contains 15 residues. The trim removed 5 bases at V and 1 base at J, leaving 6 bases unmatched. The CDR3 nucleotides read TGTGCCAGCAGCCCCCGACTAGCGAGCCAAGAGACCCAGTACTTC. Protein sequence: CASSPRLASQETQYF.

The chain carries TRBV7-6 and TRBJ2-7, with a possible D match to TRBD1 (5 bases). Germline V lookup: CDR1 SGHVS, CDR2 FNYEAQ. The CDR3 sequence is 17 residues long. V lost 0 bases, J lost 6 bases, and 21 bases lay in between. The CDR3 loop is CASSLAGMGPGVGEQYF. In DNA form, the CDR3 reads TGTGCCAGCAGCTTAGCTGGCATGGGGCCCGGAGTGGGCGAGCAGTACTTC.

This clonotype was detected a few times. The V and J genes are TRBV6-2 or TRBV6-3 and TRBJ1-5, with 10 positions matching TRBD1. The length of the CDR3 is 16 residues. Trimming removed 2 bases from V and 5 bases from J; junction bases left unmatched: 6. From germline, CDR1 is MNHEY and CDR2 SVGEGT. The CDR3 sequence is CASSYRSGTGDQPQHF. The DNA for the CDR3 is TGTGCCAGCAGTTACCGCTCCGGGACAGGGGATCAGCCCCAGCATTTT.

Ten or more counts support this clonotype. The chain uses TRBV27 and TRBJ2-1, with a weak D call TRBD2 (6 bases). The length of the CDR3 is 12 residues. Trimming took 7 bases from V and 9 from J, leaving 13 bases between them. Germline CDR1 is MNHEY and CDR2 is SMNVEV (reference sequence). CDR3 region: CASTTEGGEQFF. CDR3 nucleotide sequence: TGTGCCAGCACAACGGAGGGCGGTGAGCAGTTCTTC.

This clonotype was detected ten times or more. The rearrangement joins TRBV7-2 to TRBJ1-2; 9 bases map to TRBD1. CDR1 and CDR2 from the germline V gene are SGHTA and FQGNSA. The V gene end was trimmed by 2 bases and the J gene end by 8 bases; junction bases not matched to a gene: 6. There are 14 residues in the CDR3. The CDR3 spells CASSLFGTGLGYTF. In nucleotides, the CDR3 is TGTGCCAGCAGCTTATTCGGGACAGGGCTAGGCTACACCTTC.

This clonotype showed up many times. J is TRBJ2-1 and V is TRBV7-2, with 7 bases that match TRBD2. The CDR3 is 15 amino acids. J lost 10 bases, V lost 1 base, and 10 bases had no gene match. Germline V gene lookup returns CDR1 SGHTA and CDR2 FQGNSA. Here the CDR3 reads CASSLGGLQSREQFF. DNA for the CDR3: TGTGCCAGCAGCTTAGGGGGACTACAATCACGGGAGCAGTTCTTC.

This chain joins TRBV15 and TRBJ2-1; 9 positions agree with TRBD2. Trimming at V came to 5 bases and at J to 6 bases, leaving 11 bases not matched to a gene. CDR3 length equals 16 residues. Germline lookup yields CDR1 LNHNV and CDR2 YYDKDF (reference sequence). CDR3 amino acids: CATSQDIKRGANEQFF. CDR3 DNA: TGTGCCACCAGCCAAGATATAAAGCGGGGGGCCAATGAGCAGTTCTTC.

This clonotype was seen at least ten times. The V and J genes are TRBV20-1 and TRBJ2-7; D unresolved. The germline V gene encodes CDR1 DFQATT and CDR2 SNEGSKA (reference sequence). CDR3 length: 12 residues. Between the trimmed V and J ends, which lost 2 bases and 7 bases, there was a span of 12 bases. In nucleotides, the CDR3 is TGCAGTGCTAGACTCAGTCTTGGGGAGCAGTACGTC. Translating it yields CSARLSLGEQYV.

This chain joins TRBV29-1 and TRBJ2-2, with D perhaps matching TRBD1 or TRBD2 (5 bases each). The CDR3 spans 13 residues. Looked up from germline, CDR1 is SQVTM and CDR2 is ANQGSEA. V was trimmed by 6 bases and J by 5 bases, leaving 13 bases between them. CDR3 region: CSVEGINTGELFF. The CDR3 DNA sequence: TGCAGCGTCGAGGGGATAAATACCGGGGAGCTGTTTTTT.

This clonotype was seen at least ten times. The genes are TRBV20-1 and TRBJ2-7, with D perhaps assigned TRBD1 or TRBD2 (5 bases each). The CDR3 is 14 amino acids. V lost 0 bases and J lost 1, with 10 bases in between. Germline CDR1 DFQATT, CDR2 SNEGSKA (reference sequence). The CDR3 DNA is TGCAGTGCTAGAGATATGGGACGTTCCTACGAGCAGTACGTC. It codes for CSARDMGRSYEQYV.

This clonotype was observed many times. The rearrangement uses TRBV6-1 and TRBJ1-6; the D gene is possibly TRBD1 (6 bases). The CDR3 covers 14 residues. Germline V gene lookup returns CDR1 MNHNS and CDR2 SASEGT. Deletions cut 9 bases from V and 7 bases from J, with 16 bases between. CDR3 DNA sequence: TGTGCCAGTCATAGGGGGACCCAGAATTCACCCCTCCACTTT. Translation gives CASHRGTQNSPLHF.

This clonotype was observed at least ten times. The V call is TRBV20-1, the J call TRBJ2-1; D call uncertain. Trimming took off 5 bases at V and 4 bases at J, with 18 bases between the two ends. Germline V gene lookup returns CDR1 DFQATT and CDR2 SNEGSKA (reference sequence). The CDR3 sequence is 15 residues long. In DNA form, the CDR3 reads TGCAGTGCTCCCTCATCTGCAGGCCCGTACAATGAGCAGTTCTTC. Protein sequence: CSAPSSAGPYNEQFF.

This clonotype has ten or more counts. The gene calls are TRBV29-1 and TRBJ2-4; TRBD2 agrees at 8 bases. Trimming took 5 bases from V and 7 from J; bases not matched to a gene: 10. The germline CDR1 and CDR2 sequences are SQVTM and ANQGSEA. This CDR3 contains 14 residues. The CDR3 sequence is CSVRAHGRGNIQYF. As DNA, the CDR3 is TGCAGCGTTCGAGCCCACGGGAGGGGGAACATTCAGTACTTC. The whole variable domain, remainder taken from reference TRBV29-1 and TRBJ2-4, is SAVISQKPSRDICQRGTSLTIQCQVDSQVTMMFWYRQQPGQSLTLIATANQGSEATYESGFVIDKFPISRPNLTFSTLTVSNMSPEDSSIYLCSVRAHGRGNIQYFGAGTRLSVL.

The chain uses TRBV9 and TRBJ1-1; D may be TRBD1 (5 bases). V lost 0 bases and J 11 bases, leaving 14 bases between the germline ends. CDR1 and CDR2 from the germline V gene are SGDLS and YYNGEE. This CDR3 contains 13 residues. In nucleotides, the CDR3 is TGTGCCAGCAGCGTAGGTACCGGGGGTTTGGCTTTCTTT. This translates into CASSVGTGGLAFF.

This clonotype was recorded a few times. The CDR3 loop is CASSWDMAGNTIYF. The CDR3 bases are TGTGCCAGCAGCTGGGACATGGCTGGAAACACCATATATTTT. This rearrangement joins TRBV7-9 to TRBJ1-3, with D possibly matching TRBD1 (6 bases). From germline, CDR1 is SEHNR and CDR2 FQNEAQ (reference sequence). Trimming took off 4 bases at V and 2 bases at J, with 9 bases between the two ends. The CDR3 extends over 14 amino acids.

This clonotype was found many times. The chain employs TRBV5-1 and TRBJ2-7; D is ambiguous. The CDR3 has 14 residues. Germline V gene lookup returns CDR1 SGHRS and CDR2 YFSETQ. V was cut by 4 bases and J by 0 bases, with 11 bases left in between. The CDR3 sequence is CASSQDPSSYEQYV. The CDR3 DNA reads as TGCGCCAGCAGCCAAGACCCAAGCTCCTACGAGCAGTACGTC.

The J gene is TRBJ2-2, the V gene TRBV12-5; D is undetermined. Deletions cut 6 bases from V and 1 base from J, with 3 bases between. Germline CDR1 and CDR2: LGHNT and FRNRAP. This CDR3 is 12 amino acids long. CDR3 DNA: TGTGCTAGTGGCTGGAACACCGGGGAGCTGTTTTTT. This codes for CASGWNTGELFF.